This T cell receptor (beta chain) was sequenced during a study of OX40 agonist ivuxolimab in advanced cancers. Study-level information: Patients received ivuxolimab, an intravenous treatment, every 2 weeks at 0.01 to 10 mg/kg.

Per the germline V gene, CDR1 is SGDLS and CDR2 is YYNGEE. The CDR3 runs 13 residues. The V end was cut by 4 bases, the J end by 1 base, with 8 bases between. Points from the study as a whole: Clonal expansion was seen in CD4+ and CD8+ blood T cells by week 6 at 0.1 to 3.0 mg/kg.

Repertoires were generated with immunoSEQ multiplex PCR, while TCRdb's copy carries only in-frame clones and drops some. The sample records tens of thousands of clones, around 90% being singletons. This clone was counted once. Its specificity is unknown. The origin of this receptor is an adult with an advanced solid tumor such as melanoma, head and neck, liver or kidney cancer. The chain combines TRBV9 with TRBJ2-5; D call uncertain. The starting material was CD4+ or CD8+ T cells sorted from blood, obtained in a trial of the OX40 agonist ivuxolimab. CDR3 residues: CASSFGLQETQYF. In DNA, the CDR3 is TGTGCCAGCAGCTTTGGTCTCCAAGAGACCCAGTACTTC.